These T cell receptor beta chains were read from a single sample in a study of PD-1 blockade in classical Hodgkin lymphoma. Assay: immunoSEQ multiplex PCR; the TCRdb copy retains only in-frame clones and omits some. The sample carries fewer than 100,000 clones, around 90% recorded once. The sample here was peripheral blood mononuclear cells (PBMCs), taken at baseline. Receptor source: a human donor with classical Hodgkin lymphoma. Each CDR3 is given with its conserved first and last residue. D genes are given only for firm matches. The size of a clone is reported for some rows only, either as once, few or many, or as a class for expanded clones.

>TRBV2|.|TRBJ2-7|.
CASLDRTPIRPPYEQYF
TGTGCCAGCCTCGACCGGACCCCAATTCGTCCCCCCTACGAGCAGTACTTC
>TRBV30|.|TRBJ2-5|few
CAWGSFAETQYF
TGTGCCTGGGGGAGCTTCGCCGAGACCCAGTACTTC
>TRBV7-9|.|TRBJ1-1|.
CASSLDWPQGWTEAFF
TGTGCCAGCAGCTTAGATTGGCCACAGGGTTGGACTGAAGCTTTCTTT
>TRBV11-2|.|TRBJ1-1|.
CASSLERGTEAFF
TGTGCCAGCAGCTTAGAGAGGGGTACTGAAGCTTTCTTT
>TRBV11-2|.|TRBJ2-7|.
CASTQWVGQNYEQYF
TGTGCCAGCACCCAATGGGTCGGACAAAACTACGAGCAGTACTTC
>TRBV11-1|TRBD2|TRBJ2-3|.
CASSLATSGNTDTQYF
TGTGCCAGCAGCTTAGCGACTAGCGGGAACACAGATACGCAGTATTTT
>TRBV18|.|TRBJ1-5|few
CASSPVEGPQHF
TGTGCCAGCTCACCAGTCGAGGGGCCCCAGCATTTT
>TRBV7-7|.|TRBJ2-5|.
CASSLTGLETQYF
TGTGCTAGCAGCCTAACAGGGTTGGAGACCCAGTACTTC
>TRBV6-5|TRBD1|TRBJ1-5|.
CASRRTGDSNQPQHF
TGTGCCAGCAGGCGGACAGGGGATAGCAATCAGCCCCAGCATTTT
>TRBV10-1|.|TRBJ2-2|.
CASSESLVNTGELFF
TGCGCCAGCAGTGAGTCTTTAGTGAACACCGGGGAGCTGTTTTTT
>TRBV6-4|.|TRBJ2-7|.
CASSDSSGRTNYEQYF
TGTGCCAGCAGTGACTCCTCAGGGAGAACAAACTACGAGCAGTACTTC
>TRBV25-1|.|TRBJ2-1|.
CASSQWGATYNEQFF
TGTGCCAGCAGTCAGTGGGGGGCGACCTACAATGAGCAGTTCTTC
>TRBV2|.|TRBJ2-1|.
CASSPEGGHEQFF
TGTGCCAGCAGTCCAGAGGGGGGTCATGAGCAGTTCTTC
>TRBV19|TRBD1|TRBJ2-7|.
CASSHRGGGTYEQYF
TGTGCCAGTAGTCACAGGGGTGGGGGCACCTACGAGCAGTACTTC
>TRBV25-1|TRBD2|TRBJ2-1|.
CASSELNGRAYNEQFF
TGTGCCAGCAGTGAATTAAACGGGAGGGCCTACAATGAGCAGTTCTTC
>TRBV9|.|TRBJ1-4|.
CASSPQSTVGGEKLFF
TGTGCCAGCAGCCCCCAATCGACAGTGGGTGGTGAAAAACTGTTTTTT
>TRBV5-4|TRBD2|TRBJ2-1|.
CASSLDGSGSNEQFF
TGTGCCAGCAGCTTGGATGGTAGCGGGAGTAATGAGCAGTTCTTC
>TRBV28|.|TRBJ1-2|.
CASSPMTANYGYTF
TGTGCCAGCAGTCCGATGACAGCTAACTATGGCTACACCTTC
>TRBV28|TRBD2|TRBJ2-2|.
CASSWREGLLPIGELFF
TGTGCCAGCAGTTGGCGGGAGGGCCTTCTACCCATCGGGGAGCTGTTTTTT
>TRBV2|.|TRBJ2-1|.
CASNAGRNSYNEQFF
TGTGCCAGCAACGCGGGCCGGAACTCCTACAATGAGCAGTTCTTC
>TRBV7-9|.|TRBJ2-7|.
CASSLRSSGDRTTKQYF
TGTGCCAGCAGCTTACGCTCCTCCGGGGACCGGACTACGAAGCAGTACTTC
>TRBV6-6|TRBD2|TRBJ2-7|.
CASSYTRTSDEQYF
TGTGCCAGCAGTTACACCCGGACTAGCGACGAGCAGTACTTC
>TRBV7-8|.|TRBJ1-4|.
CASSLFEKLFF
TGTGCCAGCAGCTTATTTGAAAAACTGTTTTTT
>TRBV29-1|.|TRBJ1-1|.
CSVVRLQTEAFF
TGCAGCGTTGTCAGGCTTCAGACTGAAGCTTTCTTT
>TRBV15|TRBD2|TRBJ2-5|.
CATSTRTSGIGETQYF
TGTGCCACCAGCACTCGGACTAGCGGGATTGGGGAGACCCAGTACTTC
>TRBV9|TRBD1|TRBJ2-7|.
CASSLRGLRDYEQYF
TGTGCCAGCAGCCTCAGGGGGCTTAGGGATTACGAGCAGTACTTC
>TRBV6-1|.|TRBJ2-1|.
CASSEPPTSHEQFF
TGTGCCAGCAGTGAACCCCCGACGTCTCATGAGCAGTTCTTC
>TRBV11-2|TRBD1|TRBJ2-4|once
CASSLAGGRSKNIQYF
TGTGCCAGCAGCTTAGCAGGGGGCAGATCCAAAAACATTCAGTACTTC
>TRBV27|.|TRBJ1-5|.
CASSFRYSNQPQHF
TGTGCCAGCAGTTTTCGATATAGCAATCAGCCCCAGCATTTT
>TRBV2|TRBD2|TRBJ2-1|.
CASRLLAGSSYNEQFF
TGTGCCAGCAGATTATTAGCGGGGTCCTCATACAATGAGCAGTTCTTC
>TRBV2|.|TRBJ1-2|.
CASGGRSPNYGYTF
TGTGCCAGCGGGGGACGCTCCCCTAACTATGGCTACACCTTC
>TRBV27|.|TRBJ1-2|.
CASSYEGHYGYTF
TGTGCCAGCAGTTACGAAGGTCACTATGGCTACACCTTC
>TRBV10-2|TRBD2|TRBJ2-1|.
CATNERGTSGGFEQFF
TGCGCCACCAACGAACGTGGGACTAGCGGGGGTTTCGAGCAGTTCTTC
>TRBV27|.|TRBJ2-7|.
CASSLGWDYEQYF
TGTGCCAGCAGTTTGGGTTGGGACTACGAGCAGTACTTC
>TRBV18|TRBD2|TRBJ2-3|once
CASSGLAGSTDTQYF
TGTGCCAGCTCTGGACTAGCAGGTAGCACAGATACGCAGTATTTT
>TRBV5-1|TRBD2|TRBJ2-5|.
CASSRTSGLIQTQYF
TGCGCCAGCAGCCGGACTAGCGGCCTCATTCAGACCCAGTACTTC
>TRBV7-2|.|TRBJ1-2|.
CASSLWDAGGAGYGYTF
TGTGCCAGCAGCTTATGGGATGCCGGGGGCGCTGGCTATGGCTACACCTTC
>TRBV10-1|TRBD1|TRBJ2-1|.
CASSESGQGWNEQFF
TGCGCCAGCAGTGAGTCGGGACAGGGTTGGAATGAGCAGTTCTTC
>TRBV28|.|TRBJ2-7|.
CASSFSGGGRSLSEQYF
TGTGCCAGCAGTTTTTCAGGGGGCGGGAGGAGTTTGAGCGAGCAGTACTTC
>TRBV6-1|.|TRBJ2-4|.
CASRRLGRNIQYF
TGTGCCAGCAGGCGACTAGGAAGGAACATTCAGTACTTC
>TRBV7-9|.|TRBJ2-6|.
CASSLSRGSGANVLTF
TGTGCCAGCAGCTTATCTCGGGGGTCCGGGGCCAACGTCCTGACTTTC
>TRBV28|.|TRBJ2-2|.
CASSLHLGNTGELFF
TGTGCCAGCAGTTTGCACCTTGGGAACACCGGGGAGCTGTTTTTT
>TRBV19|.|TRBJ2-3|once
CASNRASTDTQYF
TGTGCCTCGAACCGGGCTAGCACAGATACGCAGTATTTT
>TRBV2|.|TRBJ2-2|.
CASSVYDITGELFF
TGTGCCAGCAGTGTTTACGACATCACCGGGGAGCTGTTTTTT
>TRBV4-2|.|TRBJ1-3|.
CASSQEGSGAGNTIYF
TGTGCCAGCAGCCAGGAAGGGTCAGGGGCTGGAAACACCATATATTTT
>TRBV2|TRBD2|TRBJ2-7|.
CASRLAGDEQYF
TGTGCCAGCCGACTAGCGGGAGACGAGCAGTACTTC
>TRBV30|TRBD1|TRBJ1-6|.
CAWRDRGSPLHF
TGTGCCTGGAGGGACAGGGGATCACCCCTCCACTTT
>TRBV7-2|.|TRBJ2-3|.
CASSPALGLGTDTQYF
TGTGCCAGCAGCCCCGCTTTGGGTTTGGGCACAGATACGCAGTATTTT
>TRBV5-8|TRBD1|TRBJ1-2|few
CASSLQGAIGYTF
TGTGCCAGCAGCTTGCAGGGGGCGATTGGCTACACCTTC